This T cell receptor (beta chain) comes out of a study of early T cells in non-severe SARS-CoV-2 infection. Study-level information: Bulk RNA from unsorted whole blood was sequenced; chains were unpaired. Findings and limits, study-wide: Database matching using VDJdb favored anti-spike CD8 responses, with private and CD4 specificities left missing.

This clonotype was found many times. Its antigen is undetermined. Germline lookup yields CDR1 DFQATT and CDR2 SNEGSKA (reference sequence). Deletions cut 3 bases from V and 4 bases from J, with 15 bases between. The CDR3 is 14 residues long. Tagging with unique molecular identifiers was applied to individual cDNA molecules. TCRdb itself ran the 5' RACE reads through MiXCR, one entry per CDR3 protein. The repertoire holds tens of thousands of distinct CDR3 sequences, with 4.5% to 7.5% as singletons. This clonotype was obtained from an adult who was a healthcare worker with PCR-confirmed SARS-CoV-2 infection or an uninfected control (not recorded which). This chain uses TRBV20-1 with TRBJ1-1; possibly TRBD1 for D (6 bases). The sample here was whole blood, taken at baseline. CDR3 bases: TGCAGTGCTAGTATTCCGGGGACATCCACTGAAGCTTTCTTT. This gives the protein CSASIPGTSTEAFF.